Listed here are 9 T cell receptor beta chains from one sample, sequenced in a study of cytomegalovirus exposure and HLA in healthy donors. Vbeta (60) and Jbeta (13) primers were used in the PCR. TCRdb's copy holds only in-frame clones and misses some; the assay was immunoSEQ multiplex PCR. Among about 78,000 clones, 60% to 85% were seen once, and the ten largest hold about 1.1%. The specimen was PBMCs. These receptors came from a male donor in good health and CMV-seronegative.

This chain joins TRBV25-1 and TRBJ2-2; unclear D gene. Germline V gene lookup returns CDR1 MGHDK and CDR2 SYGVNS. V gave up 8 bases and J gave up 4 bases, with 17 bases separating them. The CDR3 length is 15 residues. The DNA of the CDR3 is TGTGCCAGCGCCAGCCCCGTGGCAGGCACCGGGGAGCTGTTTTTT. Translating it yields CASASPVAGTGELFF.

V usage is TRBV27 and J usage is TRBJ2-1; D is unclear. CDR1 is MNHEY and CDR2 is SMNVEV in the germline V gene (reference sequence). The CDR3 extends over 12 amino acids. V lost 2 bases and J 9 bases, leaving 8 bases between the germline ends. The chain's CDR3 is CASSLILGEQFF. CDR3 DNA: TGTGCCAGCAGTTTAATTCTCGGTGAGCAGTTCTTC.

V usage is TRBV5-4 and J usage is TRBJ1-4, with 7 bases identical to TRBD1. J gave up 0 bases and V 6 bases, and 8 bases lay outside the gene matches. The V gene's germline CDR1 is SGHNT and CDR2 YYREEE (reference sequence). This CDR3 contains 16 residues. The CDR3 is CASTQGGLATNEKLFF. The DNA for the CDR3 is TGTGCCAGCACCCAAGGGGGCCTTGCAACTAATGAAAAACTGTTTTTT.

The chain is built from TRBV7-3 and TRBJ2-2; 11 bases are shared with TRBD2. CDR1 is SGHTA and CDR2 is FQGTGA in the germline V gene. The CDR3 consists of 17 residues. V trimming: 1 base; J trimming: 6 bases; junction bases outside the gene matches: 7. The CDR3 spells CASSLKSSGGTAGELFF. The DNA of the CDR3 is TGTGCCAGCAGCTTAAAATCTAGCGGGGGGACGGCCGGGGAGCTGTTTTTT.

The chain combines TRBV5-1 with TRBJ2-7, with TRBD1 matching over 8 bases. V shed 1 base and J 3 bases; nucleotides not matched to a gene: 6. CDR3 size: 15 residues. Germline CDR1 and CDR2: SGHRS and YFSETQ. CDR3 bases: TGCGCCAGCAGCTTGACTGTCAGGGGGCTCTACGAGCAGTACTTC. Protein sequence: CASSLTVRGLYEQYF.

This sequence joins TRBV5-1 and TRBJ2-3, with D possibly TRBD2 on 7 matching bases. This CDR3 contains 18 residues. Trimming removed 4 bases from V and 2 bases from J, with 23 bases in between. Germline assignment: CDR1 SGHRS and CDR2 YFSETQ. As DNA, the CDR3 is TGCGCCAGCAGCACCGGACTAGGGGGTACCTCTAACACAGATACGCAGTATTTT. This sequence encodes CASSTGLGGTSNTDTQYF.

This chain connects TRBV9 to TRBJ2-5; 9 nucleotides line up with TRBD2. CDR3 length: 16 amino acids. V gave up 0 bases and J gave up 5 bases; unmatched junction bases: 8. CDR1 is SGDLS and CDR2 is YYNGEE in the germline V gene. The CDR3 coding sequence is TGTGCCAGCAGCGTAGGCGGTAGCGGGAGTATTGAGACCCAGTACTTC. Protein: CASSVGGSGSIETQYF.

This clone was observed a single time. The V gene is TRBV7-3, the J gene TRBJ2-5; 9 bases fit TRBD2. Germline V gives CDR1 SGHTA, CDR2 FQGTGA. The length of the CDR3 is 14 residues. V lost 3 bases and J lost 5; bases outside the gene matches: 4. DNA for the CDR3: TGTGCCAGCAGCTTTAGCGGGAGTCAGGAGACCCAGTACTTC. It specifies CASSFSGSQETQYF.

The chain carries TRBV2 and TRBJ2-6, with 9 positions matching TRBD1. Germline V lookup: CDR1 SNHLY, CDR2 FYNNEI. V trimming: 7 bases; J trimming: 2 bases; junction bases outside the gene matches: 6. The CDR3 runs to 16 residues. CDR3 sequence reads: CASIGQGWAGANVLTF. Here the CDR3 DNA reads TGTGCCAGCATCGGACAGGGGTGGGCTGGGGCCAACGTCCTGACTTTC.